This T cell receptor (beta chain) was identified in a study of CXCR3-negative and CXCR3-positive naive CD8 T cells. Study findings and constraints: Cryopreserved cells partially lost CXCR3 expression, and fresh PBMCs were used in most assays. Each naive subset displayed comparably high diversity, whereas memory CD8+ cells displayed much lower diversity.

5' RACE with UMI labels generated the TRB cDNA libraries. For each CDR3 protein, TCRdb gives one entry from its re-call of the 5' RACE reads, without DNA. In all, the sample yields about 56,000 distinct CDR3 sequences. The length of the CDR3 is 14 residues. Germline-derived CDR1 and CDR2 are SGHVS and FNYEAQ. To note about this clonotype: Antigen unknown.

The rearrangement uses TRBV7-6 and TRBJ2-7; the D call of TRBD1 rests on TCRdb alone, since no DNA is present to check it. The receptor's source is a human donor in good health. Some clones in this sample may be carry-over from other donors' samples. Sequenced: memory CD8+ T cells from blood. The CDR3 sequence: CASSSTGQVYEQYF.